This TCR beta chain was profiled in a study of T cells in localized non-small cell lung cancer. Whole-study findings and limits: The appearance of a median 57 of the top 100 tumor clones was seen in adjacent lung.

Assay: immunoSEQ multiplex PCR; the TCRdb copy retains only in-frame clones and omits some. The top ten clones hold about 20% of a sample with about 59,000 clones, roughly nine tenths of them seen once. Concerning this clone: The target antigen is unknown.

The CDR3 spans 15 residues. Germline V gene data show CDR1 as MDHEN and CDR2 as SYDVKM. Trimming pared 5 bases from V and 1 base from J, leaving 12 bases between. Sequenced material: peripheral blood, taken before any cancer treatment. The receptor's source is a man aged 40-75 years with stage I lung adenocarcinoma. The rearrangement joins TRBV28 to TRBJ1-5, with TRBD1 as a possible D gene (6 bases). In nucleotides, the CDR3 is TGTGCCAGCAGTAAACAGGGTAGGAGCAATCAGCCCCAGCATTTT. It translates to CASSKQGRSNQPQHF. The full variable domain, in which reference TRBV28 and TRBJ1-5 provide the parts outside the CDR3, is DVKVTQSSRYLVKRTGEKVFLECVQDMDHENMFWYRQDPGLGLRLIYFSYDVKMKEKGDIPEGYSVSREKKERFSLILESASTNQTSMYLCASSKQGRSNQPQHFGDGTRLSIL.